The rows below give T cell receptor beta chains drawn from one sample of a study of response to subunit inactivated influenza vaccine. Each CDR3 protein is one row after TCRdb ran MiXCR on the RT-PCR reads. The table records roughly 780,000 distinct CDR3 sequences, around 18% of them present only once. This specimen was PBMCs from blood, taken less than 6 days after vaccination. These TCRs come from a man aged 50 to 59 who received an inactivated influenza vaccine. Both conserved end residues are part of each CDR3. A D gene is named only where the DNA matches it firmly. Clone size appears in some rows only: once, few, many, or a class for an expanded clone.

CDR3aa: CASSVDWLPDTQYF
CDR3nt: TGTGCCAGCAGCGTAGATTGGCTTCCAGATACGCAGTATTTT
j_gene: TRBJ2-3
abundance: .
d_gene: .
v_gene: TRBV9

CDR3aa: CASSLYRGGDTEAFF
CDR3nt: TGTGCCAGCAGTTTATACAGGGGTGGGGACACTGAAGCTTTCTTT
j_gene: TRBJ1-1
abundance: few
d_gene: TRBD1
v_gene: TRBV12-3/TRBV12-4

CDR3aa: CASSQSWQNQETQCF
CDR3nt: TGCGCCAGCAGCCAAAGCTGGCAGAACCAAGAGACCCAGTGCTTC
j_gene: TRBJ2-5
abundance: .
d_gene: .
v_gene: TRBV4-3

CDR3aa: CASSQEGLGYSNEQFF
CDR3nt: TGCGCCAGCAGCCAAGAGGGACTAGGGTATTCCAATGAGCAGTTCTTC
j_gene: TRBJ2-1
abundance: .
d_gene: TRBD2
v_gene: TRBV4-1

CDR3aa: CASSWDSNNNEQFF
CDR3nt: TGCGCCAGCAGCTGGGACAGCAACAACAATGAGCAGTTCTTC
j_gene: TRBJ2-1
abundance: few
d_gene: TRBD1
v_gene: TRBV5-1

CDR3aa: CASSPTLGYNEQFF
CDR3nt: TGCGCCAGCAGCCCGACATTGGGTTACAATGAGCAGTTCTTC
j_gene: TRBJ2-1
abundance: few
d_gene: .
v_gene: TRBV4-3

CDR3aa: CANKFSGKEQFF
CDR3nt: TGTGCCAACAAATTTAGCGGGAAGGAGCAGTTCTTC
j_gene: TRBJ2-1
abundance: once
d_gene: TRBD2
v_gene: TRBV27

CDR3aa: CASMAPGREQYF
CDR3nt: TGTGCCAGCATGGCCCCCGGACGCGAGCAGTACTTC
j_gene: TRBJ2-7
abundance: .
d_gene: .
v_gene: TRBV6-5

CDR3aa: CASRGGQGRVTDTQYF
CDR3nt: TGCGCCAGCAGGGGGGGTCAGGGGCGCGTGACAGATACGCAGTATTTT
j_gene: TRBJ2-3
abundance: .
d_gene: .
v_gene: TRBV10-2

CDR3aa: CASRPTSGGAPYEQYF
CDR3nt: TGTGCCAGCAGGCCTACTAGCGGGGGGGCCCCCTACGAGCAGTACTTC
j_gene: TRBJ2-7
abundance: .
d_gene: TRBD2
v_gene: TRBV28

CDR3aa: CASSPHAGGYNEQFF
CDR3nt: TGTGCCAGCAGTCCCCATGCGGGAGGGTACAATGAGCAGTTCTTC
j_gene: TRBJ2-1
abundance: many
d_gene: TRBD2
v_gene: TRBV12-3/TRBV12-4

CDR3aa: CASSLYSDDTEAFF
CDR3nt: TGTGCCAGCAGCTTGTATTCTGACGACACTGAAGCTTTCTTT
j_gene: TRBJ1-1
abundance: .
d_gene: .
v_gene: TRBV11-2

CDR3aa: CASSNLFSNQPQHF
CDR3nt: TGTGCCAGCAGCAATCTATTTAGCAATCAGCCCCAGCATTTT
j_gene: TRBJ1-5
abundance: .
d_gene: .
v_gene: TRBV12-3/TRBV12-4

CDR3aa: CASSYGGGTYNEQFF
CDR3nt: TGTGCCAGCAGCTACGGGGGAGGGACCTACAATGAGCAGTTCTTC
j_gene: TRBJ2-1
abundance: .
d_gene: TRBD2
v_gene: TRBV6-5

CDR3aa: CASSSLGRNTEAFF
CDR3nt: TGTGCCAGCAGCTCCCTAGGACGGAACACTGAAGCTTTCTTT
j_gene: TRBJ1-1
abundance: .
d_gene: .
v_gene: TRBV4-2

CDR3aa: CASSPQGKAGGNEQFF
CDR3nt: TGTGCCAGCTCACCACAAGGTAAAGCGGGAGGCAATGAGCAGTTCTTC
j_gene: TRBJ2-1
abundance: .
d_gene: TRBD2
v_gene: TRBV18

CDR3aa: CASSHGLGQGTDTQYF
CDR3nt: TGCGCCAGCAGCCACGGACTGGGACAGGGGACAGATACGCAGTATTTT
j_gene: TRBJ2-3
abundance: .
d_gene: TRBD1
v_gene: TRBV4-3

CDR3aa: CASSPTGVYSGANVLTF
CDR3nt: TGTGCCAGCAGCCCGACAGGGGTATACTCTGGGGCCAACGTCCTGACTTTC
j_gene: TRBJ2-6
abundance: few
d_gene: TRBD1
v_gene: TRBV6-2/TRBV6-3

CDR3aa: CASSLGAGLDTQYF
CDR3nt: TGTGCCAGCAGCTTAGGGGCGGGCCTAGATACGCAGTATTTT
j_gene: TRBJ2-3
abundance: few
d_gene: .
v_gene: TRBV7-9

CDR3aa: CASSEQGFANQPQHF
CDR3nt: TGTGCCAGCAGTGAACAGGGGTTCGCCAATCAGCCCCAGCATTTT
j_gene: TRBJ1-5
abundance: few
d_gene: .
v_gene: TRBV2

CDR3aa: CASSEGQTQKYF
CDR3nt: TGCGCCAGCAGTGAAGGTCAGACCCAGAAGTACTTC
j_gene: TRBJ2-7
abundance: .
d_gene: .
v_gene: TRBV10-2

CDR3aa: CASSQDNRSQYF
CDR3nt: TGCGCCAGCAGCCAAGACAACAGGAGTCAGTACTTC
j_gene: TRBJ2-4
abundance: .
d_gene: .
v_gene: TRBV4-1

CDR3aa: CASSVGGDLSYGYTF
CDR3nt: TGTGCCAGCAGCGTAGGGGGTGACCTTAGCTATGGCTACACCTTC
j_gene: TRBJ1-2
abundance: .
d_gene: .
v_gene: TRBV9

CDR3aa: CASSVGLRTSGRAQQETQYF
CDR3nt: TGTGCCAGCAGCGTAGGCCTCCGGACTAGCGGGAGGGCGCAACAAGAGACCCAGTACTTC
j_gene: TRBJ2-5
abundance: .
d_gene: TRBD2
v_gene: TRBV9

CDR3aa: CASRPGPQAGYTF
CDR3nt: TGTGCCAGCAGGCCGGGACCCCAGGCTGGCTACACCTTC
j_gene: TRBJ1-2
abundance: few
d_gene: .
v_gene: TRBV3-1

CDR3aa: CASSQNIIVNTEAFF
CDR3nt: TGTGCCAGCAGCCAAAATATTATTGTGAACACTGAAGCTTTCTTT
j_gene: TRBJ1-1
abundance: few
d_gene: .
v_gene: TRBV7-2

CDR3aa: CASSLDILEQFF
CDR3nt: TGTGCCAGCAGCTTAGACATCCTTGAGCAGTTCTTC
j_gene: TRBJ2-1
abundance: few
d_gene: .
v_gene: TRBV7-9

CDR3aa: CASSLAQVPFSTDTQYF
CDR3nt: TGCGCCAGCAGCTTGGCACAGGTCCCATTTAGCACAGATACGCAGTATTTT
j_gene: TRBJ2-3
abundance: .
d_gene: .
v_gene: TRBV5-1

CDR3aa: CAISREEVQYF
CDR3nt: TGTGCCATCAGTCGGGAGGAGGTCCAGTATTTT
j_gene: TRBJ2-3
abundance: .
d_gene: TRBD2
v_gene: TRBV10-3

CDR3aa: CASSHPGWDTEAFF
CDR3nt: TGTGCCAGCAGCCATCCAGGGTGGGACACTGAAGCTTTCTTT
j_gene: TRBJ1-1
abundance: .
d_gene: .
v_gene: TRBV4-2

CDR3aa: CASSMASEQYF
CDR3nt: TGTGCCAGCTCGATGGCAAGCGAGCAGTACTTC
j_gene: TRBJ2-7
abundance: .
d_gene: .
v_gene: TRBV6-2/TRBV6-3

CDR3aa: CSVDPDRGNEQFF
CDR3nt: TGCAGCGTTGATCCGGACAGGGGAAATGAGCAGTTCTTC
j_gene: TRBJ2-1
abundance: .
d_gene: TRBD1
v_gene: TRBV29-1

CDR3aa: CASSTVPNTEAFF
CDR3nt: TGTGCCAGCAGCACGGTACCGAACACTGAAGCTTTCTTT
j_gene: TRBJ1-1
abundance: .
d_gene: .
v_gene: TRBV3-1

CDR3aa: CASSRDKPHYNEQFF
CDR3nt: TGTGCCAGCAGCCGCGACAAGCCCCACTACAATGAGCAGTTCTTC
j_gene: TRBJ2-1
abundance: .
d_gene: .
v_gene: TRBV6-1

CDR3aa: CSARHTPTGALGQPQHF
CDR3nt: TGCAGTGCTCGACACACCCCGACAGGGGCTTTGGGTCAGCCCCAGCATTTT
j_gene: TRBJ1-5
abundance: few
d_gene: TRBD1
v_gene: TRBV20-1

CDR3aa: CSVDFAATNTEAFF
CDR3nt: TGCAGCGTTGATTTTGCAGCTACGAACACTGAAGCTTTCTTT
j_gene: TRBJ1-1
abundance: few
d_gene: .
v_gene: TRBV29-1

CDR3aa: CASSTQNFEAFF
CDR3nt: TGTGCCAGCAGTACCCAGAATTTTGAAGCTTTCTTT
j_gene: TRBJ1-1
abundance: few
d_gene: .
v_gene: TRBV12-3/TRBV12-4

CDR3aa: CASSSRQGGAGELFF
CDR3nt: TGTGCCAGCAGTTCCAGACAGGGAGGTGCCGGGGAGCTGTTTTTT
j_gene: TRBJ2-2
abundance: .
d_gene: .
v_gene: TRBV12-3/TRBV12-4

CDR3aa: CSAIPGDPQETQYF
CDR3nt: TGCAGTGCTATCCCGGGGGACCCCCAAGAGACCCAGTACTTC
j_gene: TRBJ2-5
abundance: .
d_gene: .
v_gene: TRBV20-1

CDR3aa: CASSVYSGSYEQYF
CDR3nt: TGTGCCAGCAGTGTTTATAGCGGGTCCTACGAGCAGTACTTC
j_gene: TRBJ2-7
abundance: .
d_gene: TRBD2
v_gene: TRBV25-1